What follows are 26 T cell receptor beta chains derived from one specimen sequenced in a study of OX40 agonist ivuxolimab in advanced cancers. Library preparation was by the immunoSEQ multiplex PCR assay. TCRdb took this table from immuneACCESS and kept in-frame rearrangements with V and J called. Such tables lack part of the clones; where checked against another copy, unresolved V genes explain under half of the gap, and the rest is unexplained. The table for this sample lists over 55,000 clones; approximately 90% of them were counted only once. The top ten clones comprise 3.5% to 4.5% of the sample. The material was CD4+ or CD8+ T cells sorted from blood, obtained in a trial of the OX40 agonist ivuxolimab. These receptors were collected from an adult with an advanced solid tumor such as melanoma, head and neck, liver or kidney cancer.

V and J are TRBV7-9 and TRBJ2-1, with D perhaps being TRBD1 or TRBD2 (5 bases each). Germline assignment: CDR1 SEHNR and CDR2 FQNEAQ (reference sequence). Trimming cost V 6 bases and J 5 bases, with 17 bases left between them. CDR3 length: 15 residues. CDR3 sequence (DNA): TGTGCCAGCAGTTCGGGGTGGGGCCGCCACAATGAGCAGTTCTTC. Amino acids: CASSSGWGRHNEQFF.

V and J are TRBV7-8 and TRBJ1-1; unclear D gene. Germline V gene sequence: CDR1 SGHVS, CDR2 FQNEAQ. Deletions cut 5 bases from V and 1 base from J, with 8 bases between. The CDR3 spans 13 residues. CDR3 sequence reads: CASSPDGNTEAFF. In nucleotides, the CDR3 is TGTGCCAGCAGCCCGGACGGGAACACTGAAGCTTTCTTT.

The chain links TRBV28 to TRBJ2-1, with 8 bases lining up with TRBD2. Trimming at V came to 6 bases and at J to 9 bases, leaving 7 bases not matched to a gene. This CDR3 region has 13 residues. Germline CDR1 is MDHEN and CDR2 is SYDVKM. In DNA form, the CDR3 reads TGTGCCAGCAGCCCCGGACTAGCCCTTGAGCAGTTCTTC. This translates into CASSPGLALEQFF.

The chain carries TRBV27 and TRBJ2-1; unclear D gene. Trimming stripped 4 bases from V and 10 bases from J, with 8 bases between. CDR1 is MNHEY and CDR2 is SMNVEV in the germline V gene (reference sequence). The CDR3 extends over 11 amino acids. Here the CDR3 reads CASSSSSEQFF. The DNA of the CDR3 is TGTGCCAGCAGTTCAAGCAGCGAGCAGTTCTTC.

CDR3 amino acids: CASSQASRGSYEQYF. In nucleotides, the CDR3 is TGCGCCAGCAGCCAAGCATCCAGGGGATCCTACGAGCAGTACTTC. The gene calls are TRBV4-3 and TRBJ2-7, with D maybe TRBD1 (6 bases). This CDR3 has 15 amino acids. Germline assignment: CDR1 LGHNA and CDR2 YSLEER. V shed 1 base and J shed 1 base, with 11 bases lying between them.

The chain couples TRBV13 to TRBJ1-1, with D possibly being TRBD1 (5 bases). Germline assignment: CDR1 PRHDT and CDR2 FYEKMQ (reference sequence). The CDR3 sequence is 13 residues long. V was cut by 5 bases and J by 5 bases, with 12 bases left in between. This chain's CDR3 is CASSRAGRTEAFF. The CDR3 DNA is TGTGCCAGCAGCCGAGCAGGGAGAACTGAAGCTTTCTTT.

This clone appeared a single time. The chain couples TRBV28 to TRBJ2-7, with a tentative D call TRBD1 (6 bases). The CDR3 loop spans 15 amino acids. V dropped 3 bases and J dropped 1 base, with 13 bases sitting between them. CDR1 is MDHEN, CDR2 SYDVKM, per germline. The CDR3 region has the DNA TGTGCCAGCAGTTTCAGGGGCCCTTTATCCTACGAGCAGTACTTC. Encoded protein: CASSFRGPLSYEQYF. Filled out from reference TRBV28 and TRBJ2-7, the complete variable domain reads DVKVTQSSRYLVKRTGEKVFLECVQDMDHENMFWYRQDPGLGLRLIYFSYDVKMKEKGDIPEGYSVSREKKERFSLILESASTNQTSMYLCASSFRGPLSYEQYFGPGTRLTVT.

This chain links TRBV5-1 with TRBJ1-2; no definite D call. The germline CDR1 and CDR2 sequences are SGHRS and YFSETQ. Trimming left V 0 bases short and J 1 base short, with 4 bases between. CDR3 length: 13 amino acids. CDR3 bases: TGCGCCAGCAGCTTGGAGGGTAACTATGGCTACACCTTC. Its translation is CASSLEGNYGYTF.

This sequence joins TRBV27 and TRBJ2-1, with 10 nucleotides matching TRBD2. Trimming at V came to 5 bases and at J to 2 bases, leaving 3 bases not matched to a gene. The CDR3 sequence is 15 residues long. CDR1 is MNHEY, CDR2 SMNVEV, per germline (reference sequence). CDR3 bases: TGTGCCAGCAGTCTAGCGGGAGTCACCTACAATGAGCAGTTCTTC. This translates into CASSLAGVTYNEQFF.

The chain employs TRBV5-4 and TRBJ2-1; 10 bases match TRBD2. Germline-derived CDR1 and CDR2 are SGHNT and YYREEE (reference sequence). Unmatched junction bases numbered 6, after V lost 4 bases and J lost 5 bases. This CDR3 has 15 amino acids. The CDR3 loop is CASSEGLADHNEQFF. As DNA, the CDR3 is TGTGCCAGCAGCGAAGGACTAGCGGACCACAATGAGCAGTTCTTC.

The chain recombines TRBV7-6 with TRBJ2-3; TRBD2 aligns across 12 bases. V was clipped by 5 bases and J by 4 bases; unmatched bases: 4. Germline V gene sequence: CDR1 SGHVS, CDR2 FNYEAQ. The CDR3 extends over 15 amino acids. The CDR3 loop is CASSPLAGGADTQYF. CDR3 coding DNA: TGTGCCAGCAGCCCTCTAGCGGGAGGGGCAGATACGCAGTATTTT. Variable domain in full (rest from reference TRBV7-6 and TRBJ2-3): GAGVSQSPRYKVTKRGQDVALRCDPISGHVSLYWYRQALGQGPEFLTYFNYEAQQDKSGLPNDRFSAERPEGSISTLTIQRTEQRDSAMYRCASSPLAGGADTQYFGPGTRLTVL.

The chain recombines TRBV9 with TRBJ2-5, with a possible D match to TRBD2 (7 bases). The DNA end lines up better with TRBJ2-7; the J call may be wrong. Germline assignment: CDR1 SGDLS and CDR2 YYNGEE. The CDR3 spans 15 residues. In DNA form, the CDR3 reads TGTGCCAGCAGCCCTTGGGGGGGCGAGGGGTACGAGCAGTACTTC. It translates to CASSPWGGEGYEQYF.

V is TRBV19 and J is TRBJ2-1; D gene unclear. Germline loops: CDR1 LNHDA, CDR2 SQIVND (reference sequence). The CDR3 extends over 14 amino acids. The V gene lost 5 bases and the J gene lost 10 bases, with 18 bases spanning the gap. CDR3 sequence reads: CASSSPSPSEEQFF. DNA of the CDR3: TGTGCCAGTAGTTCCCCCTCGCCGTCGGAGGAGCAGTTCTTC.

The chain combines TRBV27 with TRBJ2-3; TRBD2 aligns across 10 bases. Germline V CDR1 and CDR2: MNHEY, SMNVEV (reference sequence). The CDR3 is made up of 15 amino acids. The J segment lost 3 bases and the V segment lost 4 bases, leaving 4 bases of the junction unmatched. DNA of the CDR3: TGTGCCAGCAGTTACGGACTAGCGGCTACAGATACGCAGTATTTT. It is translated as CASSYGLAATDTQYF.

The CDR3 protein is CASSYSSDLYGYTF. Written as DNA, the CDR3 is TGTGCCAGCAGTTACTCGAGTGACCTCTATGGCTACACCTTC. The chain couples TRBV6-5 to TRBJ1-2; D remains unclear. This CDR3 is 14 amino acids long. Trimming removed 0 bases from V and 4 bases from J, with 9 bases in between. Per the germline V gene, CDR1 is MNHEY and CDR2 is SVGAGI.

V usage is TRBV9 and J usage is TRBJ2-1; TRBD1 agrees at 9 bases. Germline CDR1 reads SGDLS; CDR2 reads YYNGEE. Unmatched junction bases numbered 13, after V lost 1 base and J lost 8 bases. The CDR3 loop spans 17 amino acids. Here the CDR3 DNA reads TGTGCCAGCAGCGTAAAACGCGAGGGACAGGGAGACCATGAGCAGTTCTTC. This gives the protein CASSVKREGQGDHEQFF.

The chain recombines TRBV19 with TRBJ1-1; D perhaps matches TRBD1 (6 bases). Trimming took off 3 bases at V and 1 base at J, with 12 bases between the two ends. From germline, CDR1 is LNHDA and CDR2 SQIVND (reference sequence). This CDR3 is 15 amino acids long. CDR3 region: CASSIYTGPNTEAFF. The CDR3 bases are TGTGCCAGTAGTATTTATACAGGGCCGAACACTGAAGCTTTCTTT.

The chain has TRBV9 and TRBJ2-7; 14 bases match TRBD2. Looked up from germline, CDR1 is SGDLS and CDR2 is YYNGEE. The CDR3 has 18 residues. Trimming removed 0 bases from V and 5 bases from J; junction bases left unmatched: 10. CDR3 in DNA: TGTGCCAGCAGCGTAGCGGGACTAGCGGGAGCCTGGGGGGACGAGCAGTACTTC. Translated: CASSVAGLAGAWGDEQYF.

The J gene is TRBJ2-3, the V gene TRBV7-2, with TRBD1 identical over 10 bases. The germline CDR1 and CDR2 sequences are SGHTA and FQGNSA. The J segment lost 4 bases and the V segment lost 5 bases, leaving 6 bases of the junction unmatched. This CDR3 spans 15 amino acids. CDR3 loop: CASSPTGGWADTQYF. The CDR3, as DNA: TGTGCCAGCAGCCCGACAGGGGGCTGGGCAGATACGCAGTATTTT.

CDR3 sequence: CASSLVVGPGAETQYF. The CDR3 bases are TGTGCCAGCAGCTTAGTGGTGGGACCTGGCGCGGAGACCCAGTACTTC. This chain connects TRBV7-8 to TRBJ2-5; possibly TRBD1 or TRBD2 for D (5 bases each). Germline lookup yields CDR1 SGHVS and CDR2 FQNEAQ. CDR3 size: 16 residues. V was cut by 1 base and J by 5 bases, with 17 bases left in between.

In its sample, this clone was seen once. The chain joins TRBV7-9 to TRBJ2-2; D is unresolved. The length of the CDR3 is 17 residues. Trimming shortened V by 5 bases and J by 1 base, and 17 bases separated the two germline ends. Germline assignment: CDR1 SEHNR and CDR2 FQNEAQ (reference sequence). For the CDR3, the DNA is TGTGCCAGCAGCGGCCGATTAGGGCAGAAGAACACCGGGGAGCTGTTTTTT. Translating gives CASSGRLGQKNTGELFF.

The chain joins TRBV7-3 to TRBJ2-3; D not certain. CDR1 and CDR2 (germline): SGHTA, FQGTGA. The V end was cut by 5 bases, the J end by 6 bases, with 15 bases between. The CDR3 totals 14 residues. The CDR3 DNA reads TGTGCCAGCAGCAAGGACCTATCGACGGATACGCAGTATTTT. It yields the protein CASSKDLSTDTQYF.

This sequence joins TRBV5-4 and TRBJ2-5; D is unresolved. V lost 3 bases, J lost 3 bases, and 12 bases lay in between. The germline V gene encodes CDR1 SGHNT and CDR2 YYREEE (reference sequence). CDR3 length equals 14 residues. CDR3 coding DNA: TGTGCCAGCAGCTCCTCGGAAATGGAAGAGACCCAGTACTTC. Translating gives CASSSSEMEETQYF.

This clone was observed a single time. The chain recombines TRBV28 with TRBJ2-7; 11 bases agree with TRBD2. The CDR3 runs to 15 residues. The junction had 5 bases not matched to a gene; V was cut back by 5 bases and J by 2 bases. The germline gives CDR1 MDHEN, CDR2 SYDVKM. DNA of the CDR3: TGTGCCAGCAGTCCTAGGGGACTAGCGGCCTACGAGCAGTACTTC. Its protein is CASSPRGLAAYEQYF.

The V and J genes are TRBV6-5 and TRBJ2-5; possibly TRBD1 for D (7 bases). Germline CDR1 MNHEY, CDR2 SVGAGI. The CDR3 spans 15 residues. The V and J ends lost 4 bases and 0 bases respectively, with 12 bases between them. The CDR3 protein is CASSLSGGYQETQYF. The CDR3 region has the DNA TGTGCCAGCAGTTTGTCAGGGGGGTACCAAGAGACCCAGTACTTC.

The sample holds one count of this clone. The chain uses TRBV6-5 and TRBJ1-2; D call uncertain. The CDR3 is made up of 15 amino acids. The V and J ends lost 1 base and 3 bases respectively, with 12 bases between them. Germline CDR1 MNHEY, CDR2 SVGAGI. CDR3 bases: TGTGCCAGCAGTTACTGGCCGAGAAGATACTATGGCTACACCTTC. Residues: CASSYWPRRYYGYTF.